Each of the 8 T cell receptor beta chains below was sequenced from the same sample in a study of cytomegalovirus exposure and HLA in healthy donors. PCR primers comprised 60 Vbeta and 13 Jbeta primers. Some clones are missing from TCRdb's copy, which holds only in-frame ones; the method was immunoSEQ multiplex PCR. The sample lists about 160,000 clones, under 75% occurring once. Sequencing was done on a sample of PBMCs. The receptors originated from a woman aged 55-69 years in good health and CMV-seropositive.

Here the CDR3 DNA reads TGCGCCAGCAGCCCGGGACAGAACAATGAGCAGTTCTTC. Amino acid sequence: CASSPGQNNEQFF. The chain couples TRBV5-1 to TRBJ2-1, with 7 bases lining up with TRBD1. The CDR3 contains 13 residues. V gave up 4 bases and J gave up 5 bases; unmatched junction bases: 3. The germline CDR1 and CDR2 sequences are SGHRS and YFSETQ.

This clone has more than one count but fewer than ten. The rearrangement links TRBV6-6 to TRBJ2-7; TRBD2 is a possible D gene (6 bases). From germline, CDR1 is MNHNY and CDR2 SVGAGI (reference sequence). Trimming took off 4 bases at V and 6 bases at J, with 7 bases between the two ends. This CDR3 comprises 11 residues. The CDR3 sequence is CASSWGGEQYF. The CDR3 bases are TGTGCCAGCAGTTGGGGAGGCGAGCAGTACTTC.

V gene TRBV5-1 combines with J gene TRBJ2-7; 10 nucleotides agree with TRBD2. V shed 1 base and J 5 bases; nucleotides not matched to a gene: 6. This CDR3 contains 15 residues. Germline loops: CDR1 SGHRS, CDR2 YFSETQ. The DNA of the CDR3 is TGCGCCAGCAGCTTGTTAGCGGGAGGAACCCACGAGCAGTACTTC. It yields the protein CASSLLAGGTHEQYF.

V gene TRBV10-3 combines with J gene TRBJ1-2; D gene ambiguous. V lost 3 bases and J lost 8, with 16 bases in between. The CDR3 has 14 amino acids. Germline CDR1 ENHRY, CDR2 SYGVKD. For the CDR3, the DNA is TGTGCCATCAGTGAATACGACGGTGGCGGCGGCTACACCTTC. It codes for CAISEYDGGGGYTF.

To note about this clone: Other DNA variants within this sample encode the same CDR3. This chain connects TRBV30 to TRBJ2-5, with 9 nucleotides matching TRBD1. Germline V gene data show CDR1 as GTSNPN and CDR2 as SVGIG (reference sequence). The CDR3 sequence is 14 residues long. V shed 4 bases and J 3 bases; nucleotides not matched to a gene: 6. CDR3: CAWTNGQGKETQYF. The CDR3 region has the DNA TGTGCCTGGACCAATGGACAGGGGAAAGAGACCCAGTACTTC.

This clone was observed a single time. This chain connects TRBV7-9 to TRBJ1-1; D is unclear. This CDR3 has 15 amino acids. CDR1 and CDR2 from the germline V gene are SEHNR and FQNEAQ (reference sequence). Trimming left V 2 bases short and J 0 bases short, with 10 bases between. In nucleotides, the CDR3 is TGTGCCAGCAGCTTACAACAGATCATGAACACTGAAGCTTTCTTT. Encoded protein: CASSLQQIMNTEAFF.

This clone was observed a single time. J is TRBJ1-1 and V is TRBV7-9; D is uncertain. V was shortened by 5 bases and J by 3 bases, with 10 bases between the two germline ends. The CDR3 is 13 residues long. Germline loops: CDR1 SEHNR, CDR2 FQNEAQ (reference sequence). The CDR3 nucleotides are TGTGCCAGCAGCCAAAACATGGACACTGAAGCTTTCTTT. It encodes CASSQNMDTEAFF.

The CDR3 protein is CASSAWAGGVYEQYF. The CDR3 nucleotides read TGCGCCAGCAGCGCCTGGGCGGGAGGGGTATACGAGCAGTACTTC. The chain carries TRBV5-1 and TRBJ2-7, with 9 bases matching TRBD2. The CDR3 contains 15 residues. The trim removed 4 bases at V and 4 bases at J, leaving 9 bases unmatched. Germline loops: CDR1 SGHRS, CDR2 YFSETQ.